Listed below are T cell receptor beta chains from one sample, sequenced in a study of T cells in Graves' hyperthyroidism and ophthalmopathy. TCRdb itself ran the multiplex PCR reads through MiXCR, one entry per CDR3 protein. This sample has a few hundred thousand distinct CDR3 sequences, with around 14% found just once. Specimen: blood. The receptor source for this set is a woman aged 18-29 years with Graves' hyperthyroidism. The CDR3 runs from the conserved cysteine through the conserved F or W. The D gene is left open where the match is weak. Clone size is not always given. Where it is, it says once, few, many or a class for expanded clones.

TRBD1,TRBJ1-1,few,TRBV28,TGTGCCAGCAGTTCAGTGAAGGACAGGGTCTTT,CASSSVKDRVF
NA,TRBJ2-1,many,TRBV5-1,TGCGCCAGCAGCTTGGCTTTGGTTGAGGAGCAGTTCTTC,CASSLALVEEQFF
NA,TRBJ2-7,few,TRBV6-1,TGTGCCAGCAGCTCGGCGTGGGGGACTTCCTACGAGCAGTACTTC,CASSSAWGTSYEQYF
TRBD2,TRBJ2-7,many,TRBV25-1,TGTGCCAGCAGTGAATATAAAGGCGGGAGCTCAAACTACGAGCAGTACTTC,CASSEYKGGSSNYEQYF
NA,TRBJ2-7,NA,TRBV20-1,TGCAGTGCTAGACTCCCTAGTTCCTACGAGCAGTACTTC,CSARLPSSYEQYF
NA,TRBJ1-5,few,TRBV10-3,TGTGCCATCAGTGAGTCGATGTCTGGGTTAGGGCAGCCCCAGCATTTT,CAISESMSGLGQPQHF
NA,TRBJ1-1,many,TRBV6-6,TGTGCCAGCAGTTACTCAAGGGAGGAGCAGGTCGGGAACACTGAAGCTTTCTTT,CASSYSREEQVGNTEAFF
NA,TRBJ2-1,many,TRBV24-1,TGTGCCACCAGTGATTCTACAGGGCCCTCCTACAATGAGCAGTTCTTC,CATSDSTGPSYNEQFF
TRBD2,TRBJ2-1,NA,TRBV7-2,TGTGCCAGCAGCACCGGGGGGGGCGAAGGCTGGTACAATGAGCAGTTCTTC,CASSTGGGEGWYNEQFF
NA,TRBJ1-1,many,TRBV19,TGTGCCAGTAGTAATCCAGGGTATAGCACTGAAGCTTTCTTT,CASSNPGYSTEAFF
TRBD1,TRBJ1-1,NA,TRBV7-2,TGTGCCAGCAGCTTAGTCCTGGTAGGGGGCACGACAAGACTGAACACTGAAGCTTTCTTT,CASSLVLVGGTTRLNTEAFF
NA,TRBJ1-1,few,TRBV20-1,TGCAGTGCTACTCATGGCGTGAACACTGAAGCTTTCTTT,CSATHGVNTEAFF
TRBD1,TRBJ2-5,few,TRBV24-1,TGTGCCACCAGTGATCCCCCGGGACAGCTCCAAGAGACCCAGTACTTC,CATSDPPGQLQETQYF
NA,TRBJ1-1,few,TRBV5-4,TGTGCCAGCAGCTTGGTGAGGGAAGTTAACACTGAAGCTTTCTTT,CASSLVREVNTEAFF
NA,TRBJ1-4,NA,TRBV5-1,TGCGCCAGCAGCTCCCGCGGCGGCAGTAATGAAAAACTGTTTTTT,CASSSRGGSNEKLFF
NA,TRBJ1-1,NA,TRBV19,TGTGCCAGTAGTAACCGACCAGATATGAACACTGAAGCTTTCTTT,CASSNRPDMNTEAFF
NA,TRBJ2-1,NA,TRBV7-9,TGTGCCACCCGAAATTCCTACAATGAGCAGTTCTTC,CATRNSYNEQFF
NA,TRBJ1-1,few,TRBV4-3,TGCGCCAGCAGCCAAGATATACCGGGGGGCTCCACTGAAGCTTTCTTT,CASSQDIPGGSTEAFF
NA,TRBJ1-2,many,TRBV20-1,TGCAGTGCTGGGGGAGTCCGGGACCATCGGGATGGCTACACCTTC,CSAGGVRDHRDGYTF
NA,TRBJ1-2,few,TRBV10-3,TGTGCCATCAGTGAGTCCGTAACAACGGGCTACACCTTC,CAISESVTTGYTF
NA,TRBJ1-4,many,TRBV2,TGTGCCAGCAGCGCTTGGACTGTAGGAGAAAAACTGTTTTTT,CASSAWTVGEKLFF
NA,TRBJ1-3,few,TRBV10-1,TGCGCCACCAAACTACAGGACTACTCTGGAGACACCATATATTTT,CATKLQDYSGDTIYF
TRBD2,TRBJ2-2,many,TRBV20-1,TGCAGTGCTAGAGTGGGACTAGGGATGAACACCGGGGAGCTGTTTTTT,CSARVGLGMNTGELFF
NA,TRBJ1-4,many,TRBV28,TGTGCCAGCAGGACAGGTGGTGAAAAACTGTTTTTT,CASRTGGEKLFF
TRBD1,TRBJ2-2,many,TRBV2,TGTGCCACCCAAATCACAGGGGCCGGGACCGGGGAGCTGTTTTTT,CATQITGAGTGELFF
TRBD2,TRBJ2-4,many,TRBV5-1,TGCGCCAGCAGCTCCCGTTGGGGACGGGGGGAAAACATTCAGTACTTC,CASSSRWGRGENIQYF
NA,TRBJ2-5,few,TRBV27,TGTGCCAGCAGTTTATTCCGCTCCAAACAAGAGACCCAGTACTTC,CASSLFRSKQETQYF
TRBD2,TRBJ2-5,NA,TRBV24-1,TGTGCCACCAGTTCGACTAGCGGGGGCTCGCGGGAGACCCAGTACTTC,CATSSTSGGSRETQYF
NA,TRBJ1-6,few,TRBV7-9,TGTGCCAGCAGCCTGGACCCAACCTATAATTCACCCCTCCACTTT,CASSLDPTYNSPLHF
TRBD1,TRBJ2-3,few,TRBV9,TGTGCCAGCAGCGTAGACTCAGACAGGGTGAGCGTTACGCAGTATTTT,CASSVDSDRVSVTQYF
NA,TRBJ2-1,NA,TRBV24-1,TGTGCCACCAGTGACGCATTACTTAGTGCTGAGCAGTTCTTC,CATSDALLSAEQFF
NA,TRBJ1-1,many,TRBV9,TGTGCCAGCAGCGTGGAGATGAACACTGAAGCTTTCTTT,CASSVEMNTEAFF
TRBD1,TRBJ1-1,many,TRBV27,TGTGCCAGCAGACACGGACAGGGGTCTTTTTTAGCTTTCTTT,CASRHGQGSFLAFF